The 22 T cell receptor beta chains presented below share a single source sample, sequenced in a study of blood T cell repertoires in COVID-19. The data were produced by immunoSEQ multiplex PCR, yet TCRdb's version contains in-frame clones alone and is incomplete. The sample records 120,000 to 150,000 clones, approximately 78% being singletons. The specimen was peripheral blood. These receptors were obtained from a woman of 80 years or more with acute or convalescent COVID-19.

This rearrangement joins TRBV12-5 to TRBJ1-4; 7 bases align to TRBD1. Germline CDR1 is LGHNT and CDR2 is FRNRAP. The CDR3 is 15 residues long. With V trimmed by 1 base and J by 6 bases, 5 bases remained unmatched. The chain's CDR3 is CASGLATGLDEKLFF. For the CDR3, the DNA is TGTGCTAGTGGTTTGGCGACAGGGCTGGATGAAAAACTGTTTTTT.

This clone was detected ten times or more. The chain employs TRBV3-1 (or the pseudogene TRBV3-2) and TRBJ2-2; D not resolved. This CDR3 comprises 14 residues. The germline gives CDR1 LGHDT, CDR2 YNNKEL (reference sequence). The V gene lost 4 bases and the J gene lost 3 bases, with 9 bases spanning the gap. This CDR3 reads CASSPTQDTGELFF. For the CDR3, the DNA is TGTGCCAGCAGCCCGACTCAAGACACCGGGGAGCTGTTTTTT.

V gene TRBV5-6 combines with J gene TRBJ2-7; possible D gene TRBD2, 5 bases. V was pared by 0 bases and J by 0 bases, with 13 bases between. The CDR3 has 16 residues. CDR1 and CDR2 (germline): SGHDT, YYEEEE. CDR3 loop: CASSLVIWESSYEQYF. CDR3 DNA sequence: TGTGCCAGCAGCTTGGTAATTTGGGAGAGCTCCTACGAGCAGTACTTC.

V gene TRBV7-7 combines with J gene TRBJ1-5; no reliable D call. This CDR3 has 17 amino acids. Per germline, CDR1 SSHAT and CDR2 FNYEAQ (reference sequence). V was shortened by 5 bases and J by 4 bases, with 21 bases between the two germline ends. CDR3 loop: CASSPVPTPNINQPQHF. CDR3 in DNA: TGTGCCAGCAGCCCTGTGCCAACTCCAAATATAAATCAGCCCCAGCATTTT.

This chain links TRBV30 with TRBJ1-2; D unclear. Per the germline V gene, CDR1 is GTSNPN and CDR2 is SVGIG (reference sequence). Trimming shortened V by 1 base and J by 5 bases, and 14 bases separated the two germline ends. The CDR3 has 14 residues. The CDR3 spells CAWSGDYSGYGYTF. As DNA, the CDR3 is TGTGCCTGGAGTGGCGATTACAGCGGTTATGGCTACACCTTC.

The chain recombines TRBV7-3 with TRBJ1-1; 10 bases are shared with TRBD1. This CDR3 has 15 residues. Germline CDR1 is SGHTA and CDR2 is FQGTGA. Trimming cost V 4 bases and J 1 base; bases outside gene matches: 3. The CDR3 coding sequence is TGTGCCAGCAGCTCGACAGGGGGCGCGAACACTGAAGCTTTCTTT. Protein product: CASSSTGGANTEAFF. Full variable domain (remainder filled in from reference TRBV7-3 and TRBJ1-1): GAGVSQTPSNKVTEKGKYVELRCDPISGHTALYWYRQSLGQGPEFLIYFQGTGAADDSGLPNDRFFAVRPEGSVSTLKIQRTERGDSAVYLCASSSTGGANTEAFFGQGTRLTVV.

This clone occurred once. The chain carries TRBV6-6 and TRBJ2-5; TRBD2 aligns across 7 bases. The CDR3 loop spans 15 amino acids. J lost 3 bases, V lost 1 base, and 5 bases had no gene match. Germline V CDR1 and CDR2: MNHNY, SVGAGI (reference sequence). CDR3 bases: TGTGCCAGCAGTTACTTGGGGAGGGGAGAAGAGACCCAGTACTTC. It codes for CASSYLGRGEETQYF.

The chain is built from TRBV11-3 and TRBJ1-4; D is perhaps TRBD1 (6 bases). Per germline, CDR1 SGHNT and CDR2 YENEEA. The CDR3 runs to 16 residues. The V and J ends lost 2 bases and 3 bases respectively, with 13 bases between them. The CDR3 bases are TGTGCCAGCAGCTTACATAACAGGGCTCCTAATGAAAAACTGTTTTTT. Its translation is CASSLHNRAPNEKLFF.

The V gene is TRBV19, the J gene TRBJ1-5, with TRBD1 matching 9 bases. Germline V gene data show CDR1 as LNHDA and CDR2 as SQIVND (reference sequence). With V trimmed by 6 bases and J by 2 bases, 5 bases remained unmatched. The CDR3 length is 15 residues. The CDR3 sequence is CASRWDRDGNQPQHF. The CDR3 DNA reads TGTGCCAGTAGGTGGGACAGGGATGGCAATCAGCCCCAGCATTTT.

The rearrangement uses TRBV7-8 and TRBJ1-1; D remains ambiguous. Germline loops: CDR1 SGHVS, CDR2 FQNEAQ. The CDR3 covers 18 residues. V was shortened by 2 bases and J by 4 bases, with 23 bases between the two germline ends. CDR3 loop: CASSLTFFVRSRGTEAFF. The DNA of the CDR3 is TGTGCCAGCAGCTTAACCTTTTTCGTTCGGTCGAGAGGCACTGAAGCTTTCTTT.

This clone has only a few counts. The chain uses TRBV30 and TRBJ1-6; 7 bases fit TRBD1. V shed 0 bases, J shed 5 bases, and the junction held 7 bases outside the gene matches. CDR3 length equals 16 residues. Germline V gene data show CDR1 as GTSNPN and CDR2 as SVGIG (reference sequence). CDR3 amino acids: CAWSVRDRANNSPLHF. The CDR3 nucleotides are TGTGCCTGGAGTGTAAGGGACAGAGCAAATAATTCACCCCTCCACTTT.

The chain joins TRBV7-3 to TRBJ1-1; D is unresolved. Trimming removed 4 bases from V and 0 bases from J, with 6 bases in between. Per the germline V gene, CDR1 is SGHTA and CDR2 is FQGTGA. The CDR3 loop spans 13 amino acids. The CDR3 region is CASSYRMNTEAFF. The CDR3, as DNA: TGTGCCAGCAGCTATCGTATGAACACTGAAGCTTTCTTT.

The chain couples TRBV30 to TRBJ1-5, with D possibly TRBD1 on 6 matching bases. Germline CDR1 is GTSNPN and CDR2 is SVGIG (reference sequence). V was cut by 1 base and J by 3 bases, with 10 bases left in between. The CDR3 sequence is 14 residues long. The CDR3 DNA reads TGTGCCTGGAGTGGACAGGTATTCAATCAGCCCCAGCATTTT. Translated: CAWSGQVFNQPQHF.

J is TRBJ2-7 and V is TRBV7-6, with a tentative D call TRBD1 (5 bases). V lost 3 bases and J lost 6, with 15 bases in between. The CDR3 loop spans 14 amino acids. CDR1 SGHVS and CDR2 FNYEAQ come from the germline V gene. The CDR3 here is CASSLGRAFGEQYF. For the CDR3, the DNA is TGTGCCAGCAGCTTGGGCAGGGCGTTCGGCGAGCAGTACTTC.

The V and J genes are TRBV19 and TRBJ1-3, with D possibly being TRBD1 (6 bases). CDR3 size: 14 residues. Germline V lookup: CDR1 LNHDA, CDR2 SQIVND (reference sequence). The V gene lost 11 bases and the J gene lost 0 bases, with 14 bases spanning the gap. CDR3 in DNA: TGTGCCGGCGGACAGTCCCACTCTGGAAACACCATATATTTT. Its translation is CAGGQSHSGNTIYF.

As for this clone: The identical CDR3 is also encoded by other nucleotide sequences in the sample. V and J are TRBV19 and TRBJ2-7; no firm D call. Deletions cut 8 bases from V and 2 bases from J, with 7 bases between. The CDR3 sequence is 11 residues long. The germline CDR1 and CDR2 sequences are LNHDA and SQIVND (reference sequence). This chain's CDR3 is CASQGAYEQYF. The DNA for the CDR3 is TGTGCCAGTCAAGGAGCCTACGAGCAGTACTTC.

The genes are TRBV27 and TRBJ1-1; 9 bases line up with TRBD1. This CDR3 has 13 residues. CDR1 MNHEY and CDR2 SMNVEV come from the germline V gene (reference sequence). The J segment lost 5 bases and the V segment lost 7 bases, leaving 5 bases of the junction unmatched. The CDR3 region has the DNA TGTGCCAGCAAGACAGGGGGGAAAACTGAAGCTTTCTTT. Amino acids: CASKTGGKTEAFF.

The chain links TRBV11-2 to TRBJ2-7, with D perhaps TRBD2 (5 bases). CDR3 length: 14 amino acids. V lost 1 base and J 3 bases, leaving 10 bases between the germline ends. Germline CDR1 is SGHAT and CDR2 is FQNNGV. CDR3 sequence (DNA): TGTGCCAGCAGCTTAGGAGGACGGGGCTACGAGCAGTACTTC. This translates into CASSLGGRGYEQYF.

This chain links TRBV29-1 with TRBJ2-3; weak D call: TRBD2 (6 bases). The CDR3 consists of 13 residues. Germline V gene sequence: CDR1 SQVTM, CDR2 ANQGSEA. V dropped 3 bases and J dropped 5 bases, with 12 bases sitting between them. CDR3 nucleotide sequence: TGCAGCGTTGAGGAGGGGCTGGTAGATACGCAGTATTTT. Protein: CSVEEGLVDTQYF.

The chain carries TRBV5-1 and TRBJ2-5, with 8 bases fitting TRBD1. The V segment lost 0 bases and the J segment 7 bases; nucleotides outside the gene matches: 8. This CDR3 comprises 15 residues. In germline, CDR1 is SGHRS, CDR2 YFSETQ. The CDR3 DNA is TGCGCCAGCAGCTTGGCCAGGACAGGGTTAGCGACCCAGTACTTC. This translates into CASSLARTGLATQYF.

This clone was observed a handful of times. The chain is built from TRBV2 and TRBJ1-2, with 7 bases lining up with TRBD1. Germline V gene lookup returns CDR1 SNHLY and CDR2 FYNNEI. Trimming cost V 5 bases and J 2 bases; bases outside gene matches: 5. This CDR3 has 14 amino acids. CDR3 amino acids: CASSPSRGNYGYTF. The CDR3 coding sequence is TGTGCCAGCAGTCCTAGCAGGGGGAACTATGGCTACACCTTC. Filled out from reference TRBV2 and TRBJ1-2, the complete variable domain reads EPEVTQTPSHQVTQMGQEVILRCVPISNHLYFYWYRQILGQKVEFLVSFYNNEISEKSEIFDDQFSVERPDGSNFTLKIRSTKLEDSAMYFCASSPSRGNYGYTFGSGTRLTVV.

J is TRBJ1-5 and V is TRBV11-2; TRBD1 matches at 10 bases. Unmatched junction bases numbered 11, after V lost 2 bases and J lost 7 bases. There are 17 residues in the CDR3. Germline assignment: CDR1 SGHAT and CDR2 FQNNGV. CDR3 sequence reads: CASSLLAGTGVWQPQHF. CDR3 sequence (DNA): TGTGCCAGCAGCTTACTCGCGGGGACAGGGGTTTGGCAGCCCCAGCATTTT.